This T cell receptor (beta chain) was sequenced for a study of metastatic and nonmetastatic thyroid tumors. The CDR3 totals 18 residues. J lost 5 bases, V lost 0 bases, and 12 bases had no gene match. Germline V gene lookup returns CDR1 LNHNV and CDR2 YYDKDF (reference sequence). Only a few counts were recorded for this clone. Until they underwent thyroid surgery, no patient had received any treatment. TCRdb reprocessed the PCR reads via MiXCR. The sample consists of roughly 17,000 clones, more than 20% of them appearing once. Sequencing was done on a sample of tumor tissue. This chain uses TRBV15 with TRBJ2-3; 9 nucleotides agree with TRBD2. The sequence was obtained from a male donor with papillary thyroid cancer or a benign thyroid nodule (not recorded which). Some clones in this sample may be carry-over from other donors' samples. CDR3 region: CATSRDTLAGGPEDTQYF. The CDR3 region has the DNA TGTGCCACCAGCAGAGATACATTGGCGGGAGGGCCCGAAGATACGCAGTATTTT.